The source of this T cell receptor beta chain is a study of T cell responses to AZD1222 COVID-19 vaccine. Whole-study results and caveats: Spike-specific TCR depth and breadth grew after two AZD1222 doses.

Profiled with immunoSEQ multiplex PCR; TCRdb holds only in-frame clones, not every one. The table records 90,000 to 100,000 clones, 85% to 90% of them present only once. In regard to this clone: Its matching antigen is unknown.

This CDR3 comprises 14 residues. V lost 4 bases to trimming and J lost 8 bases, with 15 bases between them. Per germline, CDR1 MNHEY and CDR2 SMNVEV (reference sequence). This chain joins TRBV27 and TRBJ2-1; TRBD1 might be the D (6 bases). Specimen: peripheral blood, collected 28 days after the second AZD1222 dose. The sequence was obtained from an adult who received the AZD1222 COVID-19 vaccine. CDR3: CASSSPGHQYEQFF. CDR3 bases: TGTGCCAGCAGTTCACCGGGACACCAGTATGAGCAGTTCTTC.